Listed here are 15 T cell receptor beta chains from one sample, sequenced in a study of blood T cell repertoires in COVID-19. Sequencing was performed with immunoSEQ multiplex PCR; in TCRdb, only in-frame clones are kept and a portion is missing. The sample records roughly 200,000 clones, approximately 80% being singletons. The source material was peripheral blood. The origin of the receptors is a woman aged 80 or over with COVID-19, enrolled during active disease.

V gene TRBV5-1 combines with J gene TRBJ1-3; D call uncertain. Trimming cost V 4 bases and J 1 base, with 12 bases left between them. The CDR3 sequence is 15 residues long. The V gene's germline CDR1 is SGHRS and CDR2 YFSETQ. CDR3: CASSPRGGSGNTIYF. CDR3 sequence (DNA): TGCGCCAGCAGCCCCCGCGGCGGTTCTGGAAACACCATATATTTT. Variable domain in full (rest from reference TRBV5-1 and TRBJ1-3): KAGVTQTPRYLIKTRGQQVTLSCSPISGHRSVSWYQQTPGQGLQFLFEYFSETQRNKGNFPGRFSGRQFSNSRSEMNVSTLELGDSALYLCASSPRGGSGNTIYFGEGSWLTVV.

The chain uses TRBV28 and TRBJ2-1; D possibly corresponds to TRBD1 (6 bases). Per germline, CDR1 MDHEN and CDR2 SYDVKM. The V and J ends lost 6 bases and 6 bases respectively, with 21 bases between them. This CDR3 region has 16 residues. CDR3 sequence (DNA): TGTGCCAGCAGACCTACAACCATGGGGGCAGGCAATGAGCAGTTCTTC. Translated: CASRPTTMGAGNEQFF.

V gene TRBV3-1 (or the pseudogene TRBV3-2) combines with J gene TRBJ2-1; 8 bases are a match to TRBD2. The J segment lost 0 bases and the V segment lost 0 bases, leaving 7 bases of the junction unmatched. This CDR3 contains 18 residues. Germline CDR1 and CDR2: LGHDT and YNNKEL (reference sequence). Here the CDR3 reads CASSQDGLAGPSYNEQFF. In DNA form, the CDR3 reads TGTGCCAGCAGCCAAGATGGGCTAGCGGGCCCCTCCTACAATGAGCAGTTCTTC.

The V gene is TRBV5-1, the J gene TRBJ2-1, with TRBD1 identical over 7 bases. The CDR3 is 14 residues long. The V gene end was trimmed by 6 bases and the J gene end by 5 bases; junction bases not matched to a gene: 8. The V gene's germline CDR1 is SGHRS and CDR2 YFSETQ. CDR3 sequence reads: CASKRDSSNNEQFF. The CDR3 DNA follows: TGCGCCAGCAAGAGGGACAGCTCGAACAATGAGCAGTTCTTC.

The count of this clone is one. J is TRBJ1-2 and V is TRBV27, with D possibly TRBD1 on 6 matching bases. Looked up from germline, CDR1 is MNHEY and CDR2 is SMNVEV (reference sequence). V shed 1 base and J shed 5 bases, with 11 bases lying between them. CDR3 length equals 14 residues. The CDR3 nucleotides are TGTGCCAGCAGTTTATACGGCAGGGGATATGGCTACACCTTC. Protein sequence: CASSLYGRGYGYTF.

The J gene is TRBJ2-1, the V gene TRBV4-1; 8 nucleotides match TRBD1. V shed 5 bases and J 4 bases; nucleotides not matched to a gene: 7. Germline-derived CDR1 and CDR2 are MGHRA and YSYEKL. The CDR3 sequence is 15 residues long. CDR3 coding DNA: TGCGCCAGCAGCTCATACAGGGGGGCTTACAATGAGCAGTTCTTC. It is translated as CASSSYRGAYNEQFF.

The rearrangement links TRBV29-1 to TRBJ1-2, with TRBD1 matching over 7 bases. The germline V gene has CDR1 SQVTM and CDR2 ANQGSEA. After removal of 1 base from V and 0 bases from J, the junction contained 5 bases not matched to a gene. The CDR3 length is 15 residues. The DNA for the CDR3 is TGCAGCGTTGAAGGCCGACAGGGAGCTAACTATGGCTACACCTTC. It specifies CSVEGRQGANYGYTF.

The genes are TRBV15 and TRBJ1-2, with D hard to call. CDR3 length: 14 amino acids. Germline CDR1 reads LNHNV; CDR2 reads YYDKDF (reference sequence). V lost 3 bases and J 4 bases, leaving 12 bases between the germline ends. CDR3 nucleotide sequence: TGTGCCACCAGCAGCACCCTGGAGGGCTATGGCTACACCTTC. Its translation: CATSSTLEGYGYTF.

This chain uses TRBV5-5 with TRBJ1-1; a weak D match, TRBD1 (5 bases). Per germline, CDR1 SGHKS and CDR2 YYEKEE (reference sequence). This CDR3 region has 15 residues. Trimming left V 4 bases short and J 7 bases short, with 20 bases between. The CDR3 loop is CASSPWGGLGSEAFF. The CDR3 coding sequence is TGTGCCAGCAGCCCCTGGGGGGGACTTGGCAGTGAAGCTTTCTTT.

V gene TRBV11-2 combines with J gene TRBJ2-7; TRBD2 matches at 11 bases. The CDR3 consists of 17 residues. Germline V gene lookup returns CDR1 SGHAT and CDR2 FQNNGV. After removal of 1 base from V and 2 bases from J, the junction contained 7 bases not matched to a gene. This CDR3 reads CASSLVLAGGTPYEQYF. CDR3 bases: TGTGCCAGCAGCTTAGTGCTAGCGGGAGGCACCCCCTACGAGCAGTACTTC.

The chain couples TRBV7-6 to TRBJ1-1, with D maybe TRBD1 (5 bases). The CDR3 loop spans 14 amino acids. With 1 base removed from V and 10 bases from J, the gap between germline ends came to 16 bases. The V gene's germline CDR1 is SGHVS and CDR2 FNYEAQ. The DNA for the CDR3 is TGTGCCAGCAGCTTAGGTGGGCGGGGCCAGGGAGCTTTCTTT. Translation: CASSLGGRGQGAFF.

The chain employs TRBV7-2 and TRBJ2-7; D might be TRBD1 (6 bases). Trimming took off 5 bases at V and 1 base at J, with 9 bases between the two ends. The CDR3 totals 13 residues. Germline assignment: CDR1 SGHTA and CDR2 FQGNSA. CDR3 loop: CASSTGHSYEQYF. The DNA of the CDR3 is TGTGCCAGCAGCACGGGACATTCCTACGAGCAGTACTTC. The full variable domain, rest sourced from reference TRBV7-2 and TRBJ2-7, is GAGVSQSPSNKVTEKGKDVELRCDPISGHTALYWYRQSLGQGLEFLIYFQGNSAPDKSGLPSDRFSAERTGGSVSTLTIQRTQQEDSAVYLCASSTGHSYEQYFGPGTRLTVT.

The CDR3 reads CASSIREPRDGYTF. CDR3 nucleotide sequence: TGTGCCAGCAGCATCCGCGAGCCTCGTGATGGCTACACCTTC. The chain uses TRBV3-1 (or the pseudogene TRBV3-2) and TRBJ1-2; D unclear. The CDR3 loop spans 14 amino acids. The germline V and J ends were trimmed by 5 bases and 6 bases, with 16 bases remaining between them. Per the germline V gene, CDR1 is LGHDT and CDR2 is YNNKEL (reference sequence).

The chain employs TRBV28 and TRBJ1-2; D remains ambiguous. From germline, CDR1 is MDHEN and CDR2 SYDVKM. The CDR3 contains 14 residues. V was clipped by 6 bases and J by 6 bases, with 17 bases between them. The CDR3 DNA follows: TGTGCCAGCAGAACCTTCCAGGTAGCGAATGGCTACACCTTC. Its translation: CASRTFQVANGYTF.

The chain employs TRBV9 and TRBJ1-3; no reliable D call. The germline V and J ends were trimmed by 5 bases and 0 bases, with 6 bases remaining between them. CDR3 length: 13 amino acids. Germline V gives CDR1 SGDLS, CDR2 YYNGEE. The CDR3 nucleotides are TGTGCCAGCAGGGCCTTCTCTGGAAACACCATATATTTT. It is translated as CASRAFSGNTIYF.